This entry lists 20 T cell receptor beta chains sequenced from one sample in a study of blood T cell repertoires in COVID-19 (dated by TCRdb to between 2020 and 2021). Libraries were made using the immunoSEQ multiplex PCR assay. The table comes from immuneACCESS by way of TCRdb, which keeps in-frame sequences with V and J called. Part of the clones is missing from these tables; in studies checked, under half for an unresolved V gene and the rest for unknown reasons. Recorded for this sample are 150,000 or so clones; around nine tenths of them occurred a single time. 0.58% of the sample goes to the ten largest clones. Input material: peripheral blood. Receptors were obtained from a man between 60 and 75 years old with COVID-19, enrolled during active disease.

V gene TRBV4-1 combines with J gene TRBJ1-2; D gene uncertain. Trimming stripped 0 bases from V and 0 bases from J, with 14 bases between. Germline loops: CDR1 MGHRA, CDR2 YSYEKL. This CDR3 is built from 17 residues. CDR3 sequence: CASSQEGGGITNYGYTF. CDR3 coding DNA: TGCGCCAGCAGCCAAGAGGGAGGCGGGATCACTAACTATGGCTACACCTTC.

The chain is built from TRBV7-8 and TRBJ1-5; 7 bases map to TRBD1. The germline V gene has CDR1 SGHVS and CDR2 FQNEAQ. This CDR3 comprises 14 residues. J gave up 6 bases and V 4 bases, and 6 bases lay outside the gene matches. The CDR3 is CASSSTGQVQPQHF. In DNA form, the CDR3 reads TGTGCCAGCAGCTCGACAGGGCAGGTTCAGCCCCAGCATTTT. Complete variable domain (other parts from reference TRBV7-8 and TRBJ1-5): GAGVSQSPRYKVAKRGQDVALRCDPISGHVSLFWYQQALGQGPEFLTYFQNEAQLDKSGLPSDRFFAERPEGSVSTLKIQRTQQEDSAVYLCASSSTGQVQPQHFGDGTRLSIL.

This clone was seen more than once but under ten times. CDR3 in amino acids: CASSQGDRGGDQPQHF. CDR3 DNA sequence: TGTGCCAGTAGCCAAGGGGACAGGGGCGGGGATCAGCCCCAGCATTTT. The chain combines TRBV19 with TRBJ1-5; TRBD1 matches 10 bases. V dropped 6 bases and J dropped 5; count of bases not matched to a gene: 10. The CDR3 length is 16 residues. Germline CDR1 reads LNHDA; CDR2 reads SQIVND (reference sequence).

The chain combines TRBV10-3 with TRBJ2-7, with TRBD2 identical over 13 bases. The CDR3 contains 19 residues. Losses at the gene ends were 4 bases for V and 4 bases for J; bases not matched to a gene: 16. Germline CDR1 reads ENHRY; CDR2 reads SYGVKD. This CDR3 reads CAISGEGTSGTPNRYEQYF. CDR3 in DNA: TGTGCCATCAGTGGGGAGGGGACTAGCGGGACCCCCAATCGTTACGAGCAGTACTTC.

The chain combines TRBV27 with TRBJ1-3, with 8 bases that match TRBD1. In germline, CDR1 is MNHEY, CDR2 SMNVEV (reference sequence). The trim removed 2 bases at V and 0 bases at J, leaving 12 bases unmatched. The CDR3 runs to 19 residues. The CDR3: CASSLEGPNRGSSGNTIYF. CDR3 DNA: TGTGCCAGCAGTTTAGAGGGTCCCAACAGGGGGAGCTCTGGAAACACCATATATTTT.

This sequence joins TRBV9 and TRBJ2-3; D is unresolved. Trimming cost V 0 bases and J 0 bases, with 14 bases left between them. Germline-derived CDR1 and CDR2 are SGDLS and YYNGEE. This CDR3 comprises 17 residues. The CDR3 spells CASSVAYTSSSTDTQYF. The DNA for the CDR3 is TGTGCCAGCAGCGTAGCATATACATCTTCTAGCACAGATACGCAGTATTTT.

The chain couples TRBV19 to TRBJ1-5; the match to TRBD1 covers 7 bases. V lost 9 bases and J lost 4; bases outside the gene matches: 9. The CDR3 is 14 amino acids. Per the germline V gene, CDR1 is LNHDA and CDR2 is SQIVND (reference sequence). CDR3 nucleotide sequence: TGTGCCAGCCTAACGGCAGGGGGTAATCAGCCCCAGCATTTT. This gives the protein CASLTAGGNQPQHF. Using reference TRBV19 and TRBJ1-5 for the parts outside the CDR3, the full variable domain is DGGITQSPKYLFRKEGQNVTLSCEQNLNHDAMYWYRQDPGQGLRLIYYSQIVNDFQKGDIAEGYSVSREKKESFPLTVTSAQKNPTAFYLCASLTAGGNQPQHFGDGTRLSIL.

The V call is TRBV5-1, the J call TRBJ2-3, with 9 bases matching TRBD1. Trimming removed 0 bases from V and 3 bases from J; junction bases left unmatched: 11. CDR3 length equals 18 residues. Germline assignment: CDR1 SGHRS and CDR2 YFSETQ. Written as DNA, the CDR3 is TGCGCCAGCAGCTTGGTAGTCCCTACAGGGGGCAAGACAGATACGCAGTATTTT. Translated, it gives CASSLVVPTGGKTDTQYF.

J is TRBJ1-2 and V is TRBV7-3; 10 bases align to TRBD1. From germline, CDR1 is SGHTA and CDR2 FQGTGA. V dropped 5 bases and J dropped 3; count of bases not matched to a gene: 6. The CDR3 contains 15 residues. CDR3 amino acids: CASSTGTGVDYGYTF. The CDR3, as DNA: TGTGCCAGCAGCACCGGGACAGGGGTCGACTATGGCTACACCTTC.

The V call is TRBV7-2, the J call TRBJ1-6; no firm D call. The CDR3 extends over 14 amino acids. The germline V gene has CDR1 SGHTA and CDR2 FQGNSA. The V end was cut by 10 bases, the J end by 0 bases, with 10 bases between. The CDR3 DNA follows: TGTGCCACTACAGTGTCCTCCTATAATTCACCCCTCCACTTT. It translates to CATTVSSYNSPLHF.

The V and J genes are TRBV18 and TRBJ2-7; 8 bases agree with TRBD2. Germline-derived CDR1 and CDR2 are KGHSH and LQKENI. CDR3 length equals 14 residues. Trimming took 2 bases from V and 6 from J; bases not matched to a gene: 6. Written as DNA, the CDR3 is TGTGCCAGCTCACCAGGGCGGGGGGCAGTCGAGCAGTACTTC. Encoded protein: CASSPGRGAVEQYF.

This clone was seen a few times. The CDR3 reads CASSMWTTRDEQFF. DNA for the CDR3: TGTGCCAGTAGTATGTGGACTACCCGCGATGAGCAGTTCTTC. The chain employs TRBV19 and TRBJ2-1, with D perhaps matching TRBD2 (6 bases). The CDR3 runs to 14 residues. Per the germline V gene, CDR1 is LNHDA and CDR2 is SQIVND (reference sequence). The ends were cut back, 3 bases at V and 8 bases at J, with 14 bases in the middle.

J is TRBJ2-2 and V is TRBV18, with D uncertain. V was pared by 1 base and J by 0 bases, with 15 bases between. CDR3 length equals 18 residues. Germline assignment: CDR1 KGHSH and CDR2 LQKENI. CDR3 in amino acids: CASSPQLTYSPNTGELFF. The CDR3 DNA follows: TGTGCCAGCTCACCACAGTTGACCTATAGCCCGAACACCGGGGAGCTGTTTTTT.

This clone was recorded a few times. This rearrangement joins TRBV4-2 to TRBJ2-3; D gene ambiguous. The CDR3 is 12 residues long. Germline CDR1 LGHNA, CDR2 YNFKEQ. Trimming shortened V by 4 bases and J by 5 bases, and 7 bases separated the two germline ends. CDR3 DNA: TGTGCCAGCAGCCGAACTTTAGATACGCAGTATTTT. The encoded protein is CASSRTLDTQYF.

As DNA, the CDR3 is TGTGCCAGTAGTGCCTACCCCTCTAGGTTAAGCACCGGGGAGCTGTTTTTT. Residues: CASSAYPSRLSTGELFF. This chain links TRBV19 with TRBJ2-2; D uncertain. Trimming stripped 5 bases from V and 4 bases from J, with 20 bases between. Germline V gives CDR1 LNHDA, CDR2 SQIVND (reference sequence). This CDR3 region has 17 residues.

CDR3 bases: TGTGCCAGCTCACCAATCCCCCCGCAAGCGGGGGTAGCCAAAAACATTCAGTACTTC. Protein sequence: CASSPIPPQAGVAKNIQYF. This chain connects TRBV18 to TRBJ2-4, with 8 positions matching TRBD2. With V trimmed by 2 bases and J by 0 bases, 12 bases remained unmatched. Germline loops: CDR1 KGHSH, CDR2 LQKENI. The CDR3 contains 19 residues.

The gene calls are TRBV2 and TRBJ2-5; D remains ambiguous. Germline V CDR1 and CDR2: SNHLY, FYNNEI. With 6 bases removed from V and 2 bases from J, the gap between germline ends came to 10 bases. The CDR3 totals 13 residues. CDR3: CASSSEQQETQYF. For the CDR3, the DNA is TGTGCCAGCAGCTCCGAACAGCAAGAGACCCAGTACTTC.

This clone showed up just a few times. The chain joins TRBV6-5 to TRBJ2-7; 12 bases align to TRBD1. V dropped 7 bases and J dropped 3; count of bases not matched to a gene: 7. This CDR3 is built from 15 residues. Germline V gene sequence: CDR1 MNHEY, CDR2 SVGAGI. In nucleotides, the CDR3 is TGTGCCAGCACCAGGGACAGGGGGCACTACTACGAGCAGTACTTC. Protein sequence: CASTRDRGHYYEQYF.

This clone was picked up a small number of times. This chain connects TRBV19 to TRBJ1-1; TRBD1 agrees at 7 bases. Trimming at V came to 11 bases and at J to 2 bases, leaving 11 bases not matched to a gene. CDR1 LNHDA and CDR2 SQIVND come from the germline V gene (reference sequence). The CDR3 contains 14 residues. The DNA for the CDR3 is TGTGCCGTCAGTCGGACAGGCCTAAACACTGAAGCTTTCTTT. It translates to CAVSRTGLNTEAFF.

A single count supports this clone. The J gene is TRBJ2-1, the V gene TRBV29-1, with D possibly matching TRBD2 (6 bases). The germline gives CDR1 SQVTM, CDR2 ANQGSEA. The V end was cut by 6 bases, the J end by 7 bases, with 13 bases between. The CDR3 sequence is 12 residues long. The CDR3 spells CSVLGGINEQFF. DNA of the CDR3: TGCAGCGTCCTCGGGGGTATAAATGAGCAGTTCTTC.